This TCR beta chain stems from a study of blood T cell repertoires in COVID-19. On the study more broadly: Researchers got acute and convalescent COVID-19 samples from the United States, Italy and Spain. Nucleic acid was either cDNA or gDNA, and it came from T cells, B-cell-depleted T cells, or PBMCs.

Original processing methods: Amplification with reference gene primers provided the estimates of nucleated cell counts. Using immunoSEQ multiplex PCR, the repertoire was profiled, and TCRdb retains in-frame clones only, with some absent. V and J calls and clone size are copied from that table; D and trimming were computed from the DNA. The table lists 85,000 to 110,000 clones, roughly nine tenths of them singletons, with under 20% in the top ten. The material sequenced was peripheral blood. The receptor was isolated from a woman aged 80 or older in a cohort sampled during active COVID-19.

The CDR3 loop is CASRGGASTDTQYF. CDR3 nucleotide sequence: TGTGCCAGTCGGGGGGGGGCCTCCACAGATACGCAGTATTTT. The rearrangement uses TRBV27 and TRBJ2-3; 8 nucleotides line up with TRBD2. Germline lookup yields CDR1 MNHEY and CDR2 SMNVEV (reference sequence). The CDR3 sequence is 14 residues long. Unmatched junction bases numbered 7, after V lost 9 bases and J lost 2 bases.